This T cell receptor beta chain was documented in a study of blood T cells in healthy people across ages. There are 16 residues in the CDR3. Trimming took off 2 bases at V and 7 bases at J, with 18 bases between the two ends. Germline V gives CDR1 LGHNA, CDR2 YSLEER. Study-wide points: Expanded clonotype changes were possibly confounded by unknown donor CMV status. As naive T cell percentage varied, TCR beta diversity correlated strongly with it.

The use of a sample-barcoded 5' primer and a J-beta primer mix characterized a second PCR of roughly 7 to 11 cycles. MiXCR, applied by TCRdb to the 5' RACE reads, yields one record per CDR3 protein. The data contain approximately 1.5 million distinct CDR3 sequences, approximately 43% of them singletons. This clonotype was detected ten times or more. Its antigen is not known. The origin of this receptor is a young woman in good health. J is TRBJ2-1 and V is TRBV4-3; D not certain. Sequencing was performed on blood. CDR3 sequence: CASSQYSTDPVNEQFF. CDR3 coding DNA: TGCGCCAGCAGCCAATATTCTACGGACCCCGTGAATGAGCAGTTCTTC.